This entry features one T cell receptor (beta chain) sequence. This clone was counted a single time. What antigen it recognizes has not been identified. It has no much larger one-base neighbor in the sample; base qualities were not kept. Via the germline V gene, CDR1 is MNHEY and CDR2 SVGAGI. Measured from the cysteine to the phenylalanine, the CDR3 is 15 residues long. Only the CDR3 DNA is retained, 45 bases long and in frame from the first base. V trim: 10 bases; J trim: 4 bases; unmatched bases: 13. The sample is drawn from a study of blood T cell repertoires in COVID-19 (dated by TCRdb to about 2020). Notes on the research overall: Samples covering the acute and convalescent phases of COVID-19 were provided by collaborators in the United States, Italy and Spain. The material from the prospective study consisted of cDNA or gDNA derived from T cells, B-cell-depleted T cells, or PBMCs. The dataset comprised deeply sampled blood TCRbeta repertoires from subjects exposed to, actively infected with, or recovered from COVID-19. The repertoires were released in a freely available public database meant as a resource for research on the immune response to SARS-CoV-2. Samples were obtained from the ongoing ImmuneRACE study (first 160 participants) and from over 1,000 subjects provided by 6 global collaborators. Nearly every sample came with metadata listing a de-identified subject ID, COVID-19 status, age in years and sex. Where available, HLA class I and class II types were taken from metadata supplied by the sample provider and were not determined by assay-based typing.

The immunoSEQ Assay, a bias-controlled multiplex PCR, was used to amplify TCRbeta CDR3 regions from genomic DNA. Processing in the source paper ran as follows. The number of nucleated cells in each sample was estimated by amplification of reference gene primers within the assay. To quantify the absolute abundance of each unique TCRbeta CDR3 rearrangement, sequence reads were collapsed and filtered. For each sample, productive Simpson clonality was calculated as the square root of Simpson's diversity index across productive rearrangements. Imported from immuneACCESS, the table was reduced by TCRdb to in-frame sequences with V and J called. These copies leave out some clones; in studies compared against another copy, an unresolved V gene accounts for under half, and the cause of the remainder is not known. That table furnishes V, J and clone size, whereas the DNA furnished D and trimming. Across this sample there are 13,000 or so clones, with about nine tenths seen only once. 13% to 15% of the sample is in the top ten clones.

The collaborating institutions used their own protocols to collect whole blood in K2EDTA tubes. For TCRbeta analysis, collaborator samples were shipped as frozen whole blood, as isolated PBMCs, or as DNA extracted from either sample type. Broader findings and caveats from the paper: Clinical and demographic metadata were provided uncurated, with the amount varying by source and participant.

The specimen sequenced was peripheral blood. The sequence came from a human donor in a cohort sampled during active COVID-19. Recombination connected TRBV6-5 to TRBJ2-5; TRBD1 fits 9 bases in the junction. The CDR3 protein sequence reads: CATGLDRGEGETQYF. The sequenced DNA is TGTGCCACAGGGTTGGACAGGGGTGAAGGAGAGACCCAGTACTTC.